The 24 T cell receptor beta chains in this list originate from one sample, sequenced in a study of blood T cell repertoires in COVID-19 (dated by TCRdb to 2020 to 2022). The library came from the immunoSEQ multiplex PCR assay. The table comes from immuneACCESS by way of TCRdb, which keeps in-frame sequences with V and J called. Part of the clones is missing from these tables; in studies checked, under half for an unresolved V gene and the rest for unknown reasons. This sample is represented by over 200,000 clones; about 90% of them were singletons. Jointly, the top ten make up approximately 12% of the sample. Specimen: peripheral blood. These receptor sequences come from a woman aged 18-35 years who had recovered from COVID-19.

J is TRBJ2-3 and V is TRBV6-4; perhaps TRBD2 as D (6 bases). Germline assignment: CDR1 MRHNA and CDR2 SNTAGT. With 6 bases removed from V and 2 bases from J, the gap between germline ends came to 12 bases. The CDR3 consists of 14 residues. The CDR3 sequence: CASSVSGSTDTQYF. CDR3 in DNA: TGTGCCAGCAGCGTAAGCGGGTCCACAGATACGCAGTATTTT.

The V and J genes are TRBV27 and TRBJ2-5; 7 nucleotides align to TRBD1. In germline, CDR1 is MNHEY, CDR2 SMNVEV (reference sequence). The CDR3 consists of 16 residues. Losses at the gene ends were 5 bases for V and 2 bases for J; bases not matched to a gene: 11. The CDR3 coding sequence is TGTGCCAGCAGTCGCACCGGGACAGCAGAACAAGAGACCCAGTACTTC. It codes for CASSRTGTAEQETQYF.

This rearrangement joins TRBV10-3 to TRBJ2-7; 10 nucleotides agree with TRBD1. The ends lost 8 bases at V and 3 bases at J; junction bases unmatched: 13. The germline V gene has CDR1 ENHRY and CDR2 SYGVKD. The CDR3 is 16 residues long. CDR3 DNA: TGTGCCATCGGCCGGGACAGGGGCCGAATCGACTACGAGCAGTACTTC. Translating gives CAIGRDRGRIDYEQYF.

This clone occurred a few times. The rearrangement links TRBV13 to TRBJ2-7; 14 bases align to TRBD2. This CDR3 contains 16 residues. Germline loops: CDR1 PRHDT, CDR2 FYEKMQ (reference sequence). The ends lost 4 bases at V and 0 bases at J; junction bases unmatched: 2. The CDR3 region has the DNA TGTGCCAGCAGCTCGGGGACTAGCGGGGGCTCCTACGAGCAGTACTTC. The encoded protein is CASSSGTSGGSYEQYF. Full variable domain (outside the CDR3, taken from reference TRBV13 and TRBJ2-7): AAGVIQSPRHLIKEKRETATLKCYPIPRHDTVYWYQQGPGQDPQFLISFYEKMQSDKGSIPDRFSAQQFSDYHSELNMSSLELGDSALYFCASSSGTSGGSYEQYFGPGTRLTVT.

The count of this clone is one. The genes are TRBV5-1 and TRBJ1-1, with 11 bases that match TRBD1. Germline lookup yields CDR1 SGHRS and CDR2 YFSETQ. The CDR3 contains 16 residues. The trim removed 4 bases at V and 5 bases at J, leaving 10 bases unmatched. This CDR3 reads CASSPPGQGARTEAFF. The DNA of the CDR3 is TGCGCCAGCAGCCCTCCCGGACAGGGGGCGCGGACTGAAGCTTTCTTT. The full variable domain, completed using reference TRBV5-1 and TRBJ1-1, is KAGVTQTPRYLIKTRGQQVTLSCSPISGHRSVSWYQQTPGQGLQFLFEYFSETQRNKGNFPGRFSGRQFSNSRSEMNVSTLELGDSALYLCASSPPGQGARTEAFFGQGTRLTVV.

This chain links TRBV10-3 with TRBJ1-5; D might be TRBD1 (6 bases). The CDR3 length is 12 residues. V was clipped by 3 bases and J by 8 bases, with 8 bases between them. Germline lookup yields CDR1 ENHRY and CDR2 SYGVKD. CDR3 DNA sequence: TGTGCCATCAGTGAACCAGGGGAGCCCCAGCATTTT. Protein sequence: CAISEPGEPQHF.

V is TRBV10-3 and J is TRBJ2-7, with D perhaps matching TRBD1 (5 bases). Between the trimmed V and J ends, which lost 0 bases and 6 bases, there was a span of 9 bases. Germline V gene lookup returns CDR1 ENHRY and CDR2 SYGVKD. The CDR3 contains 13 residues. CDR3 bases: TGTGCCATCAGTGAGTCGTCAGGGCTCGAGCAGTACTTC. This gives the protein CAISESSGLEQYF.

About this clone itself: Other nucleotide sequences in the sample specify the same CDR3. In DNA form, the CDR3 reads TGTGCCAGCAGTTACGGCAGCTCTGGGGCCAACGTCCTGACTTTC. Translation: CASSYGSSGANVLTF. V and J are TRBV6-2 or TRBV6-3 and TRBJ2-6; D uncertain. CDR1 and CDR2 from the germline V gene are MNHEY and SVGEGT. V was clipped by 2 bases and J by 0 bases, with 5 bases between them. The CDR3 spans 15 residues.

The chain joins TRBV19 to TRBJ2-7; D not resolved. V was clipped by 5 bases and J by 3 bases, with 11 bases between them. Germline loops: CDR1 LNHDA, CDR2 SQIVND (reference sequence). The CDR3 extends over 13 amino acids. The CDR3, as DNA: TGTGCCAGTAGTCTGAGTTCCCACTACGAGCAGTACTTC. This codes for CASSLSSHYEQYF.

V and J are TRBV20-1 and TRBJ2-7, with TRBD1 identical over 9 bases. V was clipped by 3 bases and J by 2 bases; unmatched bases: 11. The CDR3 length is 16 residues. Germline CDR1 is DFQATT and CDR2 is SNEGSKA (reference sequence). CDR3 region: CSASSWGQGFPYEQYF. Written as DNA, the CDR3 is TGCAGTGCTAGTAGTTGGGGACAGGGTTTTCCCTACGAGCAGTACTTC.

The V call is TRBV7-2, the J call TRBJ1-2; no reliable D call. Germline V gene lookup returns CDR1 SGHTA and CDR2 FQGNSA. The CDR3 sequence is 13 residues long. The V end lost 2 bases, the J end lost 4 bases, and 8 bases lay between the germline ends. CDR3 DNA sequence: TGTGCCAGCAGCTTACTACAGAGCTATGGCTACACCTTC. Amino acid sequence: CASSLLQSYGYTF.

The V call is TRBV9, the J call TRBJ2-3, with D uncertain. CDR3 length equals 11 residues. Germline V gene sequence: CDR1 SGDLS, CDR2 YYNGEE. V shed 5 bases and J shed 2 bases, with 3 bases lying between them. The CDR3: CASSYTDTQYF. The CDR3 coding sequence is TGTGCCAGCAGTTACACAGATACGCAGTATTTT.

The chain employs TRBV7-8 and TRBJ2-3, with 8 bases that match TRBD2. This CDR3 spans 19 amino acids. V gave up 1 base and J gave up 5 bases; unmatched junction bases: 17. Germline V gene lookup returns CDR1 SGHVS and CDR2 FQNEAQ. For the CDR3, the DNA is TGTGCCAGCAGCTTAGAGCTGATTACTAGCGGCCGCATATTAGATACGCAGTATTTT. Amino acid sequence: CASSLELITSGRILDTQYF.

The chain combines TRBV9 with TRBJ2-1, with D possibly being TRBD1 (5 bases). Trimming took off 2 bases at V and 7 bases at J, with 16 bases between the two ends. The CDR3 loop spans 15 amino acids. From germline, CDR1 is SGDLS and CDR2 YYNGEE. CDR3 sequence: CASSVAVTGRNEQFF. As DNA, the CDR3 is TGTGCCAGCAGCGTGGCCGTCACAGGTCGGAATGAGCAGTTCTTC.

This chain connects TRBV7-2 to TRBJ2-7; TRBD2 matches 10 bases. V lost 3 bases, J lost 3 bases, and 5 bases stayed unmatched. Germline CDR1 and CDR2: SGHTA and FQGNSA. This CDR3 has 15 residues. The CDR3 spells CASSFLAGESYEQYF. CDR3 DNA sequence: TGTGCCAGCAGCTTTCTAGCGGGAGAAAGCTACGAGCAGTACTTC.

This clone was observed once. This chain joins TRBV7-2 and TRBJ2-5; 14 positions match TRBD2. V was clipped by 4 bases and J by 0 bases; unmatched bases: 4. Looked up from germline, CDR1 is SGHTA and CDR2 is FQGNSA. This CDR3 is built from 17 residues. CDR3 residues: CASSSRLAGGHQETQYF. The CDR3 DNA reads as TGTGCCAGCAGCTCCAGACTAGCGGGAGGGCACCAAGAGACCCAGTACTTC. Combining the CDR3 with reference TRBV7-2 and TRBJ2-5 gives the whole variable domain GAGVSQSPSNKVTEKGKDVELRCDPISGHTALYWYRQSLGQGLEFLIYFQGNSAPDKSGLPSDRFSAERTGGSVSTLTIQRTQQEDSAVYLCASSSRLAGGHQETQYFGPGTRLLVL.

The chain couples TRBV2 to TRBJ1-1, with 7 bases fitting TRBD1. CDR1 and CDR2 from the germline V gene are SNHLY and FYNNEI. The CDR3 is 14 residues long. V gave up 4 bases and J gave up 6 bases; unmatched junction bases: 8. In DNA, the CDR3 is TGTGCCAGCAGTGTCAGGACAGGTAGTGCTGAAGCTTTCTTT. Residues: CASSVRTGSAEAFF.

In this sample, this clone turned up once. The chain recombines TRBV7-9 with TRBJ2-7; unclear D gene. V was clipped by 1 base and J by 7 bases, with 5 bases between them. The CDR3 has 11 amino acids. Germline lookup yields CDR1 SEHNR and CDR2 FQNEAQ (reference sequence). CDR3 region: CASSLGAEQYF. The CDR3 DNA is TGTGCCAGCAGCTTAGGGGCGGAGCAGTACTTC.

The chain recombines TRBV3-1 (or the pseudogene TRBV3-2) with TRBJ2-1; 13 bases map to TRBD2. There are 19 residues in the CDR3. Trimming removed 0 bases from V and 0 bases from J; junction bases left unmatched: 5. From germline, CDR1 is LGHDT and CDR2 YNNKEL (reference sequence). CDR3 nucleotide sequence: TGTGCCAGCAGCCAAGATGGGACTAGCGGGATTTACTCCTACAATGAGCAGTTCTTC. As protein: CASSQDGTSGIYSYNEQFF.

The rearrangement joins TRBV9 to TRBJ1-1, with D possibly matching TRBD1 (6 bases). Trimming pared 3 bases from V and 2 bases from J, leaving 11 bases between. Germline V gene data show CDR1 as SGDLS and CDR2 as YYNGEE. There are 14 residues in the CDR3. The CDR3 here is CASSAADSNTEAFF. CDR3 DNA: TGTGCCAGCAGCGCAGCGGACAGCAACACTGAAGCTTTCTTT.

The CDR3 coding sequence is TGTGCCAGCAGTAGCCTCCGGACAGGGAGTAATGAAAAACTGTTTTTT. It encodes CASSSLRTGSNEKLFF. The V and J genes are TRBV27 and TRBJ1-4, with TRBD1 identical over 8 bases. This CDR3 region has 16 residues. The germline V gene has CDR1 MNHEY and CDR2 SMNVEV (reference sequence). The trim removed 5 bases at V and 4 bases at J, leaving 9 bases unmatched.

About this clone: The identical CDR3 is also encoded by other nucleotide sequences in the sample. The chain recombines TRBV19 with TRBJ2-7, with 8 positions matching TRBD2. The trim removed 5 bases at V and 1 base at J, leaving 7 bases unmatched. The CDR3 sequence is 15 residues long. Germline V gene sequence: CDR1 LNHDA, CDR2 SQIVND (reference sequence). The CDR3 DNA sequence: TGTGCCAGTAGTCCCTCCGGCGGGGGGTCCTACGAGCAGTACTTC. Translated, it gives CASSPSGGGSYEQYF.

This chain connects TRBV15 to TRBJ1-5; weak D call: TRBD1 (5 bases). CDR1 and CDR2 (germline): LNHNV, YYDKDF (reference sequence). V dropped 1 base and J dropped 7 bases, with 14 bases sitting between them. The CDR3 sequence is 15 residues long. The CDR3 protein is CATSRVAGGGQPQHF. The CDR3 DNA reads TGTGCCACCAGCAGAGTTGCCGGGGGGGGGCAGCCCCAGCATTTT.

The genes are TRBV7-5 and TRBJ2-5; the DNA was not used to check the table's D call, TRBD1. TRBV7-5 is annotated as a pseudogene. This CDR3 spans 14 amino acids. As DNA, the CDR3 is TGTGTCAGAAGCCCGGCTACAGGGCAAGAGACCCAGTACTTC. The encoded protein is CVRSPATGQETQYF.